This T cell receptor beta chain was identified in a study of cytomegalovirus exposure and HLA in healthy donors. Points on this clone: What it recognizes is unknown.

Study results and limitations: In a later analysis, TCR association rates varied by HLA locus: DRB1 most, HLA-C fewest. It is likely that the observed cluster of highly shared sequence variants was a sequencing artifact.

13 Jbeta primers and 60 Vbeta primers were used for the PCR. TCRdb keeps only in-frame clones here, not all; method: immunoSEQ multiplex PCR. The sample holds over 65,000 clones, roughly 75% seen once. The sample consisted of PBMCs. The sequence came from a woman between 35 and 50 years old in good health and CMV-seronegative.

The CDR3 DNA reads as TGTGCCAGCTTTAGCGGCCGATACAATGAGCAGTTCTTC. Residues: CASFSGRYNEQFF. The chain employs TRBV4-2 and TRBJ2-1, with D maybe TRBD2 (6 bases). V was cut by 8 bases and J by 4 bases, with 12 bases left in between. CDR3 length: 13 amino acids. The germline V gene has CDR1 LGHNA and CDR2 YNFKEQ.